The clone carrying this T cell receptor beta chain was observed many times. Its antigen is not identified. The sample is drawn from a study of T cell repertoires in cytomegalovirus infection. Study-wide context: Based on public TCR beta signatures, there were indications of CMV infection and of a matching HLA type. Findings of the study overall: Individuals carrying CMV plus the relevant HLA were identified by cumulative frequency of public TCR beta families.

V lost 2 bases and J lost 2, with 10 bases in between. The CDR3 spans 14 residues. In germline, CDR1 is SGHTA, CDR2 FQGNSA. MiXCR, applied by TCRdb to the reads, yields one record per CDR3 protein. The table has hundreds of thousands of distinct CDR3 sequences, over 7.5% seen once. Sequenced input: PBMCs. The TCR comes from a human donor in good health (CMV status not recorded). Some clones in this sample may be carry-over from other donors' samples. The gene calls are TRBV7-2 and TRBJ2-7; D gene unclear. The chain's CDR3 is CASSLFKVPYEQYF. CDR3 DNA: TGTGCCAGCAGCTTATTTAAGGTTCCCTACGAGCAGTACTTC.